One TCR beta chain is described in this entry. Assay: immunoSEQ multiplex PCR; the TCRdb copy retains only in-frame clones and omits some. This table holds 97,000 or so clones, approximately 86% found once. The sample is drawn from a study of T cell responses to AZD1222 COVID-19 vaccine. This CDR3 is 15 amino acids long. V dropped 5 bases and J dropped 5 bases, with 18 bases sitting between them. CDR1 and CDR2 from the germline V gene are LNHDA and SQIVND (reference sequence). The source was peripheral blood, collected on day 0 of AZD1222 vaccination. The TCR originated in an adult in good health. The chain uses TRBV19 and TRBJ1-2, with D maybe TRBD1 (6 bases). CDR3 bases: TGTGCCAGTAGTCCCGGGGACAACGCGGGATATGGCTACACCTTC. This encodes CASSPGDNAGYGYTF.